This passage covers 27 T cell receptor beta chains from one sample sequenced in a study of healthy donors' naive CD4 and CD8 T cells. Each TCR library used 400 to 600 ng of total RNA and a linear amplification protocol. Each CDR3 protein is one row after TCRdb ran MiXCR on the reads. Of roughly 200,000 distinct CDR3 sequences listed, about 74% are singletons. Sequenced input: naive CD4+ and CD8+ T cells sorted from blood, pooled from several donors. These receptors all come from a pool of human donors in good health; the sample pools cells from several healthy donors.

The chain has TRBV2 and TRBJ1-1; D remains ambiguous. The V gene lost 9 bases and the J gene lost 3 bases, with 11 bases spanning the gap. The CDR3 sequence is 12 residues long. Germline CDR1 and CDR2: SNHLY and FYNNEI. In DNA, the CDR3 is TGTGCCAGTGGAGGGAACGACACTGAAGCTTTCTTT. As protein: CASGGNDTEAFF. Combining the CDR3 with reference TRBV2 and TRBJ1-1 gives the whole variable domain EPEVTQTPSHQVTQMGQEVILRCVPISNHLYFYWYRQILGQKVEFLVSFYNNEISEKSEIFDDQFSVERPDGSNFTLKIRSTKLEDSAMYFCASGGNDTEAFFGQGTRLTVV.

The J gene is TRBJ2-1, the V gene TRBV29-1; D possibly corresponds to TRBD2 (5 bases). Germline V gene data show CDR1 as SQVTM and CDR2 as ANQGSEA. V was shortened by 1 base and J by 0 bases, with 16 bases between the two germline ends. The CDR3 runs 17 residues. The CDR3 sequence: CSVEGLVTGSSYNEQFF. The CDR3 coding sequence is TGCAGCGTTGAAGGGCTCGTAACGGGGAGCTCCTACAATGAGCAGTTCTTC.

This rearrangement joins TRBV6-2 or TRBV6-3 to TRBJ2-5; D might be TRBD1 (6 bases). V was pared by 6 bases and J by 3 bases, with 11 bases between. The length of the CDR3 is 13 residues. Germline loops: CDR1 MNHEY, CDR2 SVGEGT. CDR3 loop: CASRETGKETQYF. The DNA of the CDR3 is TGTGCCAGCAGAGAAACAGGGAAAGAGACCCAGTACTTC.

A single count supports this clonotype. CDR3 in amino acids: CASTSGTGRNYGYTF. For the CDR3, the DNA is TGTGCCAGCACATCCGGGACAGGGCGTAACTATGGCTACACCTTC. The chain couples TRBV19 to TRBJ1-2, with 9 nucleotides matching TRBD1. Germline V gene lookup returns CDR1 LNHDA and CDR2 SQIVND (reference sequence). V dropped 9 bases and J dropped 1; count of bases not matched to a gene: 9. This CDR3 comprises 15 residues.

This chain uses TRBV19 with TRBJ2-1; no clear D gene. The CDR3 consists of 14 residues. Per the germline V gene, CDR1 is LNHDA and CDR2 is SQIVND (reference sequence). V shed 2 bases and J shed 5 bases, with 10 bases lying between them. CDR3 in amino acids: CASSIFSADNEQFF. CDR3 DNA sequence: TGTGCCAGTAGTATATTCTCCGCCGACAATGAGCAGTTCTTC.

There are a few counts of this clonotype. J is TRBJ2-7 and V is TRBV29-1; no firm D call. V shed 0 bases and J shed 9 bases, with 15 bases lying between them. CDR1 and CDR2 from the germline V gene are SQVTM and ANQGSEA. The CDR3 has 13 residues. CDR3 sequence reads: CSVEEGSSLGQYF. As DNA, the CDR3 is TGCAGCGTTGAAGAGGGCTCCTCTTTAGGGCAGTACTTC.

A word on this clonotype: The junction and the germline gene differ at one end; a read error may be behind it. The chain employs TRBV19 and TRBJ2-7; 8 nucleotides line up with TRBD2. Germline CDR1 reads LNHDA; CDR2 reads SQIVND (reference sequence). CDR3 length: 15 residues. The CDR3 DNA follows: TGTGCCGGTAGTGGGGGCACTAGCGGAACGAGGGAGCAGTACTTC. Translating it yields CAGSGGTSGTREQYF.

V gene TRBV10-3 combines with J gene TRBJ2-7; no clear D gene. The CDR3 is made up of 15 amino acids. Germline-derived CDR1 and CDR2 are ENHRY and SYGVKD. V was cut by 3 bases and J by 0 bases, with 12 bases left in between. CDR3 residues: CAISESTPSSYEQYF. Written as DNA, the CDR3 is TGTGCCATCAGTGAATCGACACCCAGCTCCTACGAGCAGTACTTC.

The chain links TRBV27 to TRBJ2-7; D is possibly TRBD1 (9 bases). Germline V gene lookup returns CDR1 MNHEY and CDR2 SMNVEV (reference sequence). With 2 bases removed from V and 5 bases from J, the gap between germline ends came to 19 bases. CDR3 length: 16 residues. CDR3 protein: CASSLIAGQGFDEQYF. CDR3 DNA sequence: TGTGCCAGCAGTTTAATAGCGGGACAGGGTTTCGACGAGCAGTACTTC.

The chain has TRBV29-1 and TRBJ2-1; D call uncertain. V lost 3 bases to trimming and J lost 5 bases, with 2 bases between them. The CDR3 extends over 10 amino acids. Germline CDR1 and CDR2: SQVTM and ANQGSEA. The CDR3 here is CSVEDNEQFF. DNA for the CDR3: TGCAGCGTTGAGGACAATGAGCAGTTCTTC.

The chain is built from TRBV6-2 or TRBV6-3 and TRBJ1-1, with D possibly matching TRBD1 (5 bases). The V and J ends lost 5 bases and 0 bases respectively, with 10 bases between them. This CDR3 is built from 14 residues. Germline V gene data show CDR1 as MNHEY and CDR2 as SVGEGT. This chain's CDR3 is CASSLPGMNTEAFF. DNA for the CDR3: TGTGCCAGCAGTCTCCCAGGGATGAACACTGAAGCTTTCTTT.

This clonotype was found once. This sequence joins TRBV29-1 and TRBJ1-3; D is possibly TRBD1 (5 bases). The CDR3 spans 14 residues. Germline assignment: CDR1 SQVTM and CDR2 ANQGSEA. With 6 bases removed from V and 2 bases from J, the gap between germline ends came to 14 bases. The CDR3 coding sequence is TGCAGCGTCTCCGACAGTTCTACTGGAAACACCATATATTTT. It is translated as CSVSDSSTGNTIYF. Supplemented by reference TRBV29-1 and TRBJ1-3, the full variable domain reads SAVISQKPSRDICQRGTSLTIQCQVDSQVTMMFWYRQQPGQSLTLIATANQGSEATYESGFVIDKFPISRPNLTFSTLTVSNMSPEDSSIYLCSVSDSSTGNTIYFGEGSWLTVV.

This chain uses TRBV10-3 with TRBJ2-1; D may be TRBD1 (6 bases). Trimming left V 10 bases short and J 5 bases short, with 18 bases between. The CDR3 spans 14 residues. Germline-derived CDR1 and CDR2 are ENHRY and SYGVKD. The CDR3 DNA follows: TGTGCCAGCAACGACCACTCAGGGGACAATGAGCAGTTCTTC. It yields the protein CASNDHSGDNEQFF.

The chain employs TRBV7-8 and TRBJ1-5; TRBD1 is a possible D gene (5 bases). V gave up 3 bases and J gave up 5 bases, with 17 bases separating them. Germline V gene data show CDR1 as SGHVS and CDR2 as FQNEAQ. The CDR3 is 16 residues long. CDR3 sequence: CASSLYRAGSHQPQHF. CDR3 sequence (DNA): TGTGCCAGCAGCTTGTATAGGGCAGGGTCCCATCAGCCCCAGCATTTT.

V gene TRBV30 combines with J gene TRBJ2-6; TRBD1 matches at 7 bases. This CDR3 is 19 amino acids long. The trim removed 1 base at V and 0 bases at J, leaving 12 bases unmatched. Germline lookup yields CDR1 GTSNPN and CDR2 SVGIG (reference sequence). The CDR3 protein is CAWSARDSSYRSGANVLTF. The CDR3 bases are TGTGCCTGGAGTGCCAGGGACAGCAGTTACCGCTCTGGGGCCAACGTCCTGACTTTC.

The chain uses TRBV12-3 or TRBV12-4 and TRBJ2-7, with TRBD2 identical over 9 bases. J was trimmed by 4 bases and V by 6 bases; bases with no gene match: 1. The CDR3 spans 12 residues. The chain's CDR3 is CASRGLAYEQYF. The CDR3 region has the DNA TGTGCCAGCAGGGGACTAGCTTACGAGCAGTACTTC.

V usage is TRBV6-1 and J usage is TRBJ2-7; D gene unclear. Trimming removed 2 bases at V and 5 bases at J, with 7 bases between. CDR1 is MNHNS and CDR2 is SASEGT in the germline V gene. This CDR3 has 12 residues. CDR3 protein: CASSERGHEQYF. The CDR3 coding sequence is TGTGCCAGCAGTGAACGAGGCCACGAGCAGTACTTC.

CDR3 coding DNA: TGTGCCAGCTCACCAATGTCGCAGGGGAGGTTCCCTGAAGCTTTCTTT. Its translation: CASSPMSQGRFPEAFF. This sequence joins TRBV18 and TRBJ1-1, with D possibly TRBD1 on 6 matching bases. V was trimmed by 2 bases and J by 6 bases, leaving 19 bases between them. Germline CDR1 reads KGHSH; CDR2 reads LQKENI. The CDR3 runs to 16 residues.

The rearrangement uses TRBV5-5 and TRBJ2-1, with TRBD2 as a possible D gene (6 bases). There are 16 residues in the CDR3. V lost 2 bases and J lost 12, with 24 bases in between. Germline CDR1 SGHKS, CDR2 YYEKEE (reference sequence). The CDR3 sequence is CASSFLDQAGWERQFF. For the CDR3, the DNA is TGTGCCAGCAGCTTTCTCGATCAAGCGGGCTGGGAAAGGCAGTTCTTC.

CDR3 nucleotides: TGCAGTGCTCCGCCCCAGGACAGGGGTGAAGAGACCCAGTACTTC. Translation gives CSAPPQDRGEETQYF. The chain carries TRBV20-1 and TRBJ2-5, with 9 bases lining up with TRBD1. The ends lost 5 bases at V and 3 bases at J; junction bases unmatched: 10. CDR1 and CDR2 (germline): DFQATT, SNEGSKA (reference sequence). This CDR3 is built from 15 residues.

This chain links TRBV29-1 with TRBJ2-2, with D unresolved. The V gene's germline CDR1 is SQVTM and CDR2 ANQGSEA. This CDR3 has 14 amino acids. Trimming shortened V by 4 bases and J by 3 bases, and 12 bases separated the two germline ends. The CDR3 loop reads CSVGTNADTGELFF. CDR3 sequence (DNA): TGCAGCGTTGGGACCAATGCGGACACCGGGGAGCTGTTTTTT.

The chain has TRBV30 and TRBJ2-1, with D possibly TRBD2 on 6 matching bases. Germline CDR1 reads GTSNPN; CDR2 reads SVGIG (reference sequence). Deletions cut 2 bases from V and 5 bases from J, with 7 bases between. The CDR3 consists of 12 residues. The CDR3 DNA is TGTGCCTGGAGTTCGGGGGACAATGAGCAGTTCTTC. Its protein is CAWSSGDNEQFF.

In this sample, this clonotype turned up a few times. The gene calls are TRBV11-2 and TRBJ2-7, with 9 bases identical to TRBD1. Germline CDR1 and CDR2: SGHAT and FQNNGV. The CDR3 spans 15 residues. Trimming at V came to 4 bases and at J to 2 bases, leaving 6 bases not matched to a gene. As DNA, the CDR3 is TGTGCCAGCAGCTCCACAGGGGGCGCCCCCTACGAGCAGTACTTC. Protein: CASSSTGGAPYEQYF. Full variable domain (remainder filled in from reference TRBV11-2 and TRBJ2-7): EAGVAQSPRYKIIEKRQSVAFWCNPISGHATLYWYQQILGQGPKLLIQFQNNGVVDDSQLPKDRFSAERLKGVDSTLKIQPAKLEDSAVYLCASSSTGGAPYEQYFGPGTRLTVT.

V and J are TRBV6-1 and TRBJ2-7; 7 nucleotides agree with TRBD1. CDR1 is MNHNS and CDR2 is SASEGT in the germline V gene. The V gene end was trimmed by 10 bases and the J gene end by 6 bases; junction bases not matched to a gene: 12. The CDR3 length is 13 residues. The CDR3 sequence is CATVKKGGSEQYF. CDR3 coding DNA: TGTGCCACGGTAAAGAAAGGGGGCAGCGAGCAGTACTTC.

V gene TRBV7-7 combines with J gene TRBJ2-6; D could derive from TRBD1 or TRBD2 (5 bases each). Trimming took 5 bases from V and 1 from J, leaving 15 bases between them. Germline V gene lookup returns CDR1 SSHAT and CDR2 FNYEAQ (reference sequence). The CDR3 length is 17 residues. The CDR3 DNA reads TGTGCCAGCAGCCCGGGGCCTCGAGCGTCTGGGGCCAACGTCCTGACTTTC. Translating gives CASSPGPRASGANVLTF.

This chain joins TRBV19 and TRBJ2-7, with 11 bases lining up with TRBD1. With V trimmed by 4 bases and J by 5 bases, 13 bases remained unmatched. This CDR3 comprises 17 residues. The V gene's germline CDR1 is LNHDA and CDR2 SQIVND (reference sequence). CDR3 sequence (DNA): TGTGCCAGTAGTAACCCTGGACAGGGGGCCGAACTCAACGAGCAGTACTTC. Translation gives CASSNPGQGAELNEQYF.

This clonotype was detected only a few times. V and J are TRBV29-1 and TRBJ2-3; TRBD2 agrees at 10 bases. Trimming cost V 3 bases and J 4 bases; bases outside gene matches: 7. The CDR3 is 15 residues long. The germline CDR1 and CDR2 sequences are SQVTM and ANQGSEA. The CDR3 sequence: CSVEASGGRSDTQYF. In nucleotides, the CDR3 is TGCAGCGTTGAGGCTAGCGGGGGTAGGTCAGATACGCAGTATTTT.